This T cell receptor beta chain is from a study of cytomegalovirus exposure and HLA in healthy donors. Study-wide background: Both the approximately 130 validation repertoires and the approximately 620 first-cohort repertoires used the same platform, as reported by a later analysis. Study-level points and caveats: In vitro confirmation showed three CMV-associated chains to be CMV antigen specific.

As to this clone: What it binds is not known.

Donors were drawn from the approximately 120-subject validation cohort, separate from the approximately 680-subject first cohort. The method was immunoSEQ multiplex PCR; TCRdb's version includes in-frame clones alone and lacks a portion of them. The sample consists of approximately 260,000 clones, approximately 83% of them appearing once. V lost 1 base and J 5 bases, leaving 14 bases between the germline ends. CDR3 length: 15 amino acids. Germline CDR1 MGHRA, CDR2 YSYEKL. The source is a woman aged 18-30 years in good health and CMV-seronegative. V is TRBV4-1 and J is TRBJ1-2, with D tentatively TRBD1 (6 bases). What was sequenced was PBMCs. The CDR3 region has the DNA TGCGCCAGCAGCCAAGCGAAAGGGGGGGCGTATGGCTACACCTTC. This gives the protein CASSQAKGGAYGYTF.